A selection of T cell receptor beta chains follows, all from one sample in a study of shared clonotypes between healthy human individuals. Some clones are missing from TCRdb's copy, which holds only in-frame ones; the method was immunoSEQ multiplex PCR. The sample shows about 1.1 million clones, 77% of them seen only once. The sequenced material came from memory CD4+ T cells from PBMCs. The receptors here all came from a man younger than 35 in good health. Some clones in this sample may be carry-over from other donors' samples. Both conserved end residues are part of each CDR3.

v_gene	CDR3aa
TRBV5-1	CASSLGGSALDTQYF
TRBV20-1	CSSTPNEQFF
TRBV9	CASSAGVRGGNTIYF
TRBV28	CASSFLASGRQEETQYF
TRBV7-2	CASSLEGGGETQYF
TRBV30	CAWSDRGSQPQHF
TRBV2	CASRGSGGRASVEQYF
TRBV28	CASSGTSTYEQYF
TRBV4-3	CASSQESGKGTGELFF
TRBV9	CASSRGGQFEEKLFF
TRBV12-5	CASGLAGTDTQYF
TRBV2	CASSRRQLWLAGGDEQFF
TRBV6-4	CASSAQTGSGYTF
TRBV5-3	CARSLMVSAGRVNNEQFF
TRBV5-1	CASSSARRTAQETQYF
TRBV2	CASKAGSNSYEQYF
TRBV27	CASPGDYEQYF
TRBV30	CAWSVAGGGTPTEAFF
TRBV11-2	CASSSLGGQETQYF
TRBV7-9	CASSLGGWDPQFF